One and the same sample provided the 27 T cell receptor beta chains below, sequenced in a study of cytomegalovirus exposure and HLA in healthy donors. The PCR contained 60 Vbeta and 13 Jbeta primers. Measured with immunoSEQ multiplex PCR; TCRdb has only the in-frame clones, and not every one. The repertoire includes hundreds of thousands of clones, around 73% of them detected once, and 3.5% to 4% sits in the top ten. Sequenced: PBMCs. All receptors derive from a male donor in good health and CMV-seronegative.

The chain recombines TRBV7-2 with TRBJ2-3, with 10 positions matching TRBD2. Unmatched junction bases numbered 12, after V lost 5 bases and J lost 4 bases. Germline assignment: CDR1 SGHTA and CDR2 FQGNSA. This CDR3 contains 17 residues. In DNA form, the CDR3 reads TGTGCCAGCAGCCCACTAGCGGGAAAGGGGTACGCAGATACGCAGTATTTT. Translating gives CASSPLAGKGYADTQYF.

The V gene is TRBV19, the J gene TRBJ2-5; possible D gene TRBD1, 5 bases. The end of the DNA fits TRBJ2-7 better, so the J call may be wrong. CDR1 and CDR2 (germline): LNHDA, SQIVND (reference sequence). The CDR3 contains 13 residues. The CDR3 sequence is CASSIDSSYEQYF. The CDR3 DNA follows: TGTGCCAGTAGTATCGACAGCTCCTACGAGCAGTACTTC.

J is TRBJ2-7 and V is TRBV11-1; D gene unclear. Germline CDR1 and CDR2: SGHAT and FQDESV (reference sequence). CDR3 length: 14 amino acids. V was cut by 5 bases and J by 0 bases, with 11 bases left in between. CDR3 nucleotide sequence: TGTGCCAGCAGCCTAGGTCACAGCTCCTACGAGCAGTACTTC. Translating it yields CASSLGHSSYEQYF.

The chain links TRBV6-5 to TRBJ1-6; 11 bases agree with TRBD1. Losses at the gene ends were 6 bases for V and 8 bases for J; bases not matched to a gene: 6. Germline V gene lookup returns CDR1 MNHEY and CDR2 SVGAGI. This CDR3 is 15 amino acids long. The CDR3 reads CASSRDRGRDSPLHF. In nucleotides, the CDR3 is TGTGCCAGCAGCCGGGACAGGGGGAGAGATTCACCCCTCCACTTT.

The V gene is TRBV7-9, the J gene TRBJ1-3, with a possible D match to TRBD1 (6 bases). The CDR3 length is 13 residues. V was pared by 9 bases and J by 0 bases, with 9 bases between. Germline V lookup: CDR1 SEHNR, CDR2 FQNEAQ (reference sequence). The DNA for the CDR3 is TGTGCCAGACAAGGGGGCTCTGGAAACACCATATATTTT. Translated: CARQGGSGNTIYF.

The CDR3 spells CASSTSGSGAYEQYF. CDR3 DNA: TGCGCCAGCAGTACTAGCGGGAGTGGCGCCTACGAGCAGTACTTC. The chain carries TRBV10-1 and TRBJ2-7; TRBD2 matches 11 bases. Germline V gene lookup returns CDR1 WNHNN and CDR2 SYGVQD (reference sequence). V dropped 5 bases and J dropped 2; count of bases not matched to a gene: 5. This CDR3 has 15 residues.

The V gene is TRBV28, the J gene TRBJ2-6, with 9 bases lining up with TRBD2. CDR3 length: 18 amino acids. Trimming cost V 2 bases and J 0 bases; bases outside gene matches: 5. Germline CDR1 is MDHEN and CDR2 is SYDVKM. CDR3 loop: CASSLKLAGVSGANVLTF. Written as DNA, the CDR3 is TGTGCCAGCAGTTTAAAATTAGCGGGAGTCTCTGGGGCCAACGTCCTGACTTTC.

This sequence joins TRBV5-1 and TRBJ2-1; 9 bases are shared with TRBD2. The germline V gene encodes CDR1 SGHRS and CDR2 YFSETQ. The CDR3 has 15 residues. The junction had 3 bases not matched to a gene; V was cut back by 1 base and J by 4 bases. The CDR3 nucleotides read TGCGCCAGCAGCTTGTGGAGCGGGGGGTACAATGAGCAGTTCTTC. This encodes CASSLWSGGYNEQFF.

V gene TRBV5-1 combines with J gene TRBJ1-1; the D is unclear. Germline V gene lookup returns CDR1 SGHRS and CDR2 YFSETQ. The length of the CDR3 is 12 residues. Trimming shortened V by 3 bases and J by 11 bases, and 14 bases separated the two germline ends. The CDR3 bases are TGCGCCAGCAGCTCGACGACGGAGTATGCTTTCTTT. Translated, it gives CASSSTTEYAFF.

The chain is built from TRBV2 and TRBJ2-1; 7 bases align to TRBD1. The CDR3 sequence is 15 residues long. V shed 7 bases and J 0 bases; nucleotides not matched to a gene: 6. Looked up from germline, CDR1 is SNHLY and CDR2 is FYNNEI. CDR3: CASIRDSLSYNEQFF. The DNA for the CDR3 is TGTGCCAGCATTAGGGACAGCCTCTCCTACAATGAGCAGTTCTTC.

The CDR3 is CASRRGTSGLRGYYEQYF. CDR3 coding DNA: TGTGCCAGCAGACGCGGGACTAGCGGGCTCCGGGGATACTACGAGCAGTACTTC. V usage is TRBV27 and J usage is TRBJ2-7; 12 nucleotides line up with TRBD2. Germline V gene lookup returns CDR1 MNHEY and CDR2 SMNVEV (reference sequence). Unmatched junction bases numbered 15, after V lost 6 bases and J lost 3 bases. This CDR3 region has 18 residues.

The chain couples TRBV30 to TRBJ2-1; 11 bases align to TRBD2. Germline trimming cut 0 bases from V and 8 bases from J; bases unmatched to any gene: 9. The CDR3 covers 16 residues. Germline-derived CDR1 and CDR2 are GTSNPN and SVGIG (reference sequence). In nucleotides, the CDR3 is TGTGCCTGGAGTGTGCGGCTAGCGGGAGGTAGGGATGAGCAGTTCTTC. Its translation is CAWSVRLAGGRDEQFF.

The chain joins TRBV27 to TRBJ2-7, with 7 bases fitting TRBD1. V dropped 2 bases and J dropped 2; count of bases not matched to a gene: 3. This CDR3 region has 14 residues. From germline, CDR1 is MNHEY and CDR2 SMNVEV (reference sequence). The CDR3: CASSLGQATYEQYF. The DNA for the CDR3 is TGTGCCAGCAGTTTAGGACAGGCCACCTACGAGCAGTACTTC.

The chain joins TRBV29-1 to TRBJ2-1; the match to TRBD2 covers 13 bases. V trimming: 3 bases; J trimming: 2 bases; junction bases outside the gene matches: 4. Per germline, CDR1 SQVTM and CDR2 ANQGSEA. This CDR3 comprises 16 residues. The CDR3 is CSVDGLAGETYNEQFF. The CDR3 DNA is TGCAGCGTTGATGGACTAGCGGGAGAAACCTACAATGAGCAGTTCTTC.

This chain joins TRBV19 and TRBJ1-2; 7 nucleotides match TRBD1. The CDR3 totals 16 residues. V dropped 4 bases and J dropped 8; count of bases not matched to a gene: 16. CDR1 LNHDA and CDR2 SQIVND come from the germline V gene (reference sequence). The CDR3 loop is CASSTKDRQAMSGYTF. The CDR3 nucleotides read TGTGCCAGTAGTACCAAGGACAGGCAAGCTATGTCCGGCTACACCTTC.

The gene calls are TRBV6-5 and TRBJ1-5; possible D gene TRBD1, 5 bases. Germline assignment: CDR1 MNHEY and CDR2 SVGAGI. This CDR3 spans 15 amino acids. The V end lost 6 bases, the J end lost 8 bases, and 20 bases lay between the germline ends. CDR3 nucleotides: TGTGCCAGCAGCGAACGGGGGAGGGCCCCGGAGCCCCAGCATTTT. This sequence encodes CASSERGRAPEPQHF.

V usage is TRBV19 and J usage is TRBJ1-1, with 9 bases matching TRBD1. Germline trimming cut 4 bases from V and 7 bases from J; bases unmatched to any gene: 7. Per germline, CDR1 LNHDA and CDR2 SQIVND (reference sequence). This CDR3 is 14 amino acids long. CDR3 residues: CASSTDRDRVEAFF. In DNA, the CDR3 is TGTGCCAGTAGTACAGACCGGGACAGGGTTGAAGCTTTCTTT.

The V call is TRBV7-9, the J call TRBJ1-2; tentatively, D is TRBD1 (6 bases). Trimming took off 1 base at V and 4 bases at J, with 10 bases between the two ends. The CDR3 consists of 14 residues. Per germline, CDR1 SEHNR and CDR2 FQNEAQ (reference sequence). CDR3 region: CASSLGGLGYGYTF. The CDR3, as DNA: TGTGCCAGCAGCTTAGGGGGGCTCGGCTATGGCTACACCTTC.

This chain joins TRBV5-1 and TRBJ1-2; 10 positions match TRBD1. This CDR3 is built from 12 residues. Germline loops: CDR1 SGHRS, CDR2 YFSETQ. Trimming took 7 bases from V and 12 from J; bases not matched to a gene: 9. The CDR3, as DNA: TGCGCCAGCTCACCGGGACAGGGGATCGACACCTTC. Translation gives CASSPGQGIDTF.

This chain uses TRBV29-1 with TRBJ2-3; 8 positions match TRBD1. The length of the CDR3 is 14 residues. Germline V gene lookup returns CDR1 SQVTM and CDR2 ANQGSEA. The J segment lost 0 bases and the V segment lost 8 bases, leaving 7 bases of the junction unmatched. The DNA for the CDR3 is TGCAGCCTTCGACAGGGGATGAGCACAGATACGCAGTATTTT. This encodes CSLRQGMSTDTQYF.

The chain recombines TRBV30 with TRBJ2-7; D not resolved. Per germline, CDR1 GTSNPN and CDR2 SVGIG (reference sequence). The ends were cut back, 4 bases at V and 6 bases at J, with 7 bases in the middle. The CDR3 has 10 residues. This CDR3 reads CAWIPCEQYF. CDR3 nucleotides: TGTGCCTGGATCCCCTGCGAGCAGTACTTC.

The V gene is TRBV6-4, the J gene TRBJ1-1; unclear D gene. Per the germline V gene, CDR1 is MRHNA and CDR2 is SNTAGT. V shed 4 bases and J shed 2 bases, with 8 bases lying between them. CDR3 length equals 13 residues. CDR3 in DNA: TGTGCCAGCAGTGGCCCAGGAAACACTGAAGCTTTCTTT. Its protein is CASSGPGNTEAFF.

This chain uses TRBV18 with TRBJ1-3; D is ambiguous. Germline assignment: CDR1 KGHSH and CDR2 LQKENI. Trimming stripped 5 bases from V and 2 bases from J, with 10 bases between. This CDR3 has 14 residues. The CDR3 DNA sequence: TGTGCCAGCTCAGTCGGGAGGGCTGGAAACACCATATATTTT. It yields the protein CASSVGRAGNTIYF.

This clone was detected a few times. This chain joins TRBV5-6 and TRBJ2-7; 9 bases fit TRBD1. This CDR3 has 13 residues. CDR1 and CDR2 from the germline V gene are SGHDT and YYEEEE. Losses at the gene ends were 3 bases for V and 3 bases for J; bases not matched to a gene: 1. This CDR3 reads CASSWDRDYEQYF. CDR3 bases: TGTGCCAGCAGCTGGGACAGGGACTACGAGCAGTACTTC.

The chain links TRBV28 to TRBJ2-5; no definite D call. The end of the DNA is better explained by TRBJ2-7, so the J call may be wrong. CDR1 MDHEN and CDR2 SYDVKM come from the germline V gene. The CDR3 length is 11 residues. In nucleotides, the CDR3 is TGTGCCAGCAGCCGATCCTACGAGCAGTACTTC. Its translation is CASSRSYEQYF.

The rearrangement joins TRBV20-1 to TRBJ1-2; 9 bases fit TRBD1. The CDR3 runs to 11 residues. V trimming: 5 bases; J trimming: 10 bases; junction bases outside the gene matches: 5. Germline loops: CDR1 DFQATT, CDR2 SNEGSKA (reference sequence). The CDR3 nucleotides are TGCAGTGCTCGGACAGGGGAGGACTACACCTTC. It translates to CSARTGEDYTF.

J is TRBJ2-2 and V is TRBV9; D possibly corresponds to TRBD1 (5 bases). The CDR3 loop spans 14 amino acids. Germline V lookup: CDR1 SGDLS, CDR2 YYNGEE. The V end was cut by 2 bases, the J end by 5 bases, with 10 bases between. This CDR3 reads CASSVQGVTGELFF. The CDR3 DNA reads as TGTGCCAGCAGCGTTCAGGGTGTGACCGGGGAGCTGTTTTTT.